This TCR beta chain was captured in a study of tumor-infiltrating lymphocytes in primary liver carcinoma. The CDR3 contains 18 residues. CDR1 is SGHAT, CDR2 FQNNGV, per germline. With 400 to 550 ng total RNA as template and a constant-region primer, TCR beta cDNA was made. Modified slightly, ARM-PCR produced TCR beta libraries over three nested multiplex PCR rounds. Primers for the first two PCR rounds were TRBV1-TRBV30 forward primers and a C-beta reverse primer (10 cycles per round). Each CDR3 protein gets one entry after TCRdb re-called the multiplex PCR reads with MiXCR. Here the sample spans 45,000 to 55,000 distinct CDR3 sequences, over 70% being singletons. To note about this clonotype: At one boundary the junction diverges from the germline segment, which might be a read error.

Co-extracting RNA and DNA was done with roughly 17-34 mg of unsorted bulk tissue as input. The chain couples TRBV11-2 to TRBJ2-7; 15 bases match TRBD2. Specimen: liver tumor tissue from sampling region 2. Described subset: tumor region T2, inferior pole. This TCR was sampled from a man aged 35 to 55 with primary liver carcinoma and hepatitis B virus infection. The CDR3: CASSLFFGLAGGGYEEYF. CDR3 nucleotide sequence: TGTGCCAGCAGCTTATTCTTTGGACTAGCGGGAGGGGGGTACGAGGAGTACTTC.